This is a list of T cell receptor beta chains from one sample in a study of cytomegalovirus exposure and HLA in healthy donors. Data came from immunoSEQ multiplex PCR; TCRdb stores just in-frame clones and leaves some out. The sample includes around 160,000 clones, 85% of them seen just once. Specimen: PBMCs. All receptors derive from a man younger than 40 in good health and CMV-seropositive. Each CDR3 is given with its conserved first and last residue. Each record gives: J gene, V gene, clone size, D gene, CDR3 protein, CDR3 DNA. D genes are given only for firm matches. Size is omitted from some rows. Given values are once, few, many or a class for expanded clones.

j_call: TRBJ1-4; v_call: TRBV5-1; clone_size: -; d_call: -; cdr3_aa: CATPIRGAVDEKLFF; cdr3_nt: TGCGCCACCCCGATCCGGGGGGCGGTTGATGAAAAACTGTTTTTT
j_call: TRBJ2-5; v_call: TRBV5-5; clone_size: -; d_call: TRBD2; cdr3_aa: CASSSTSGDETQYF; cdr3_nt: TGTGCCAGCAGCTCGACTAGCGGGGATGAGACCCAGTACTTC
j_call: TRBJ1-5; v_call: TRBV18; clone_size: -; d_call: TRBD1; cdr3_aa: CASSPGQGLSNQPQHF; cdr3_nt: TGTGCCAGCTCCCCAGGACAGGGGTTAAGCAATCAGCCCCAGCATTTT
j_call: TRBJ1-1; v_call: TRBV7-9; clone_size: -; d_call: -; cdr3_aa: CAIRTARNTEAFF; cdr3_nt: TGTGCCATCCGGACAGCCCGGAACACTGAAGCTTTCTTT
j_call: TRBJ2-1; v_call: TRBV7-6; clone_size: -; d_call: TRBD2; cdr3_aa: CASSSGTRYNEQFF; cdr3_nt: TGTGCCAGCAGCTCCGGGACTAGGTACAATGAGCAGTTCTTC
j_call: TRBJ2-7; v_call: TRBV7-9; clone_size: -; d_call: TRBD1; cdr3_aa: CASSPRGTGGYEQYF; cdr3_nt: TGTGCCAGCAGCCCACGTGGGACAGGGGGCTACGAGCAGTACTTC
j_call: TRBJ2-1; v_call: TRBV9; clone_size: -; d_call: -; cdr3_aa: CASSVVGESYNEQFF; cdr3_nt: TGTGCCAGCAGCGTAGTCGGGGAATCCTACAATGAGCAGTTCTTC
j_call: TRBJ2-7; v_call: TRBV19; clone_size: -; d_call: -; cdr3_aa: CASSISADYEQYF; cdr3_nt: TGTGCCAGTAGTATCTCGGCGGACTACGAGCAGTACTTC
j_call: TRBJ2-3; v_call: TRBV6-5; clone_size: once; d_call: -; cdr3_aa: CASSRQATDTQYF; cdr3_nt: TGTGCCAGCAGTAGACAGGCCACAGATACGCAGTATTTT
j_call: TRBJ1-4; v_call: TRBV30; clone_size: -; d_call: -; cdr3_aa: CAWSDRTNEKLFF; cdr3_nt: TGTGCCTGGAGTGACAGGACTAATGAAAAACTGTTTTTT
j_call: TRBJ1-2; v_call: TRBV7-9; clone_size: -; d_call: -; cdr3_aa: CASSLPGHQATF; cdr3_nt: TGTGCCAGCAGCTTACCGGGACATCAGGCTACCTTC
j_call: TRBJ2-3; v_call: TRBV9; clone_size: -; d_call: TRBD2; cdr3_aa: CASSPPAGAYTDTQYF; cdr3_nt: TGTGCCAGCAGCCCCCCAGCGGGGGCATACACAGATACGCAGTATTTT
j_call: TRBJ2-6; v_call: TRBV4-1; clone_size: -; d_call: TRBD1; cdr3_aa: CASSSGQGIYSGANVLTF; cdr3_nt: TGCGCCAGCAGCAGTGGACAGGGGATATACTCTGGGGCCAACGTCCTGACTTTC
j_call: TRBJ1-2; v_call: TRBV19; clone_size: -; d_call: -; cdr3_aa: CARFYIRTEGYGYTF; cdr3_nt: TGTGCCAGATTTTATATCCGGACAGAGGGATATGGCTACACCTTC
j_call: TRBJ1-6; v_call: TRBV6-5; clone_size: -; d_call: TRBD1; cdr3_aa: CASSSTDRVYNSPLHF; cdr3_nt: TGTGCCAGCAGTTCCACAGACAGGGTTTATAATTCACCCCTCCACTTT
j_call: TRBJ1-2; v_call: TRBV7-9; clone_size: -; d_call: -; cdr3_aa: CASSSQGGDYTF; cdr3_nt: TGTGCCAGCAGCTCGCAGGGAGGGGACTACACCTTC
j_call: TRBJ2-7; v_call: TRBV2; clone_size: few; d_call: TRBD2; cdr3_aa: CASSEGTSGDDEQYF; cdr3_nt: TGTGCCAGCAGTGAAGGAACTAGCGGGGATGACGAGCAGTACTTC
j_call: TRBJ2-1; v_call: TRBV2; clone_size: -; d_call: -; cdr3_aa: CASSEGRVNEQFF; cdr3_nt: TGTGCCAGCAGTGAAGGCAGGGTCAATGAGCAGTTCTTC
j_call: TRBJ1-2; v_call: TRBV27; clone_size: -; d_call: TRBD1; cdr3_aa: CASSPGQAPNYGYTF; cdr3_nt: TGTGCCAGCAGTCCAGGACAGGCGCCGAACTATGGCTACACCTTC
j_call: TRBJ2-7; v_call: TRBV7-9; clone_size: once; d_call: -; cdr3_aa: CASSRGGYEQYF; cdr3_nt: TGTGCCAGCAGCCGAGGAGGCTACGAGCAGTACTTC
j_call: TRBJ2-5; v_call: TRBV13; clone_size: -; d_call: -; cdr3_aa: CASSLGLAIQETQYF; cdr3_nt: TGTGCCAGCAGCTTAGGTCTAGCGATACAAGAGACCCAGTACTTC
j_call: TRBJ2-5; v_call: TRBV6-4; clone_size: -; d_call: -; cdr3_aa: CASSAGERETQYF; cdr3_nt: TGTGCCAGCAGTGCAGGTGAAAGAGAGACCCAGTACTTC
j_call: TRBJ2-1; v_call: TRBV18; clone_size: -; d_call: TRBD2; cdr3_aa: CASSPPATSTYNEQFF; cdr3_nt: TGTGCCAGCTCACCACCGGCGACTAGCACCTACAATGAGCAGTTCTTC
j_call: TRBJ2-3; v_call: TRBV27; clone_size: once; d_call: TRBD1; cdr3_aa: CASSRFSGQGGWADTQYF; cdr3_nt: TGTGCCAGCAGTCGATTCTCGGGACAGGGTGGCTGGGCAGATACGCAGTATTTT
j_call: TRBJ2-2; v_call: TRBV5-1; clone_size: -; d_call: TRBD1; cdr3_aa: CASRPYMGTGAGELFF; cdr3_nt: TGCGCCAGCAGGCCATACATGGGGACAGGGGCCGGGGAGCTGTTTTTT
j_call: TRBJ1-2; v_call: TRBV14; clone_size: once; d_call: -; cdr3_aa: CASSRTRIQGVGYTF; cdr3_nt: TGTGCCAGCAGCCGTACACGGATCCAGGGTGTAGGCTACACCTTC
j_call: TRBJ2-7; v_call: TRBV7-9; clone_size: -; d_call: -; cdr3_aa: CASSLEGAQPGYF; cdr3_nt: TGTGCCAGCAGCTTAGAAGGGGCCCAACCCGGGTACTTC
j_call: TRBJ1-2; v_call: TRBV16; clone_size: once; d_call: TRBD1; cdr3_aa: CASSQWTGDYGYTF; cdr3_nt: TGTGCCAGCAGCCAGTGGACAGGGGACTATGGCTACACCTTC
j_call: TRBJ1-6; v_call: TRBV19; clone_size: once; d_call: -; cdr3_aa: CASSPGGGNSPLHF; cdr3_nt: TGTGCCAGTAGTCCGGGGGGGGGCAATTCACCCCTCCACTTT
j_call: TRBJ1-1; v_call: TRBV4-3; clone_size: -; d_call: TRBD1; cdr3_aa: CASSRRQGADTEAFF; cdr3_nt: TGCGCCAGCAGCCGCAGACAGGGGGCGGACACTGAAGCTTTCTTT
j_call: TRBJ2-7; v_call: TRBV5-4; clone_size: -; d_call: TRBD2; cdr3_aa: CASSYLAGDPYEQYF; cdr3_nt: TGTGCCAGCAGTTACCTAGCGGGGGATCCCTACGAGCAGTACTTC
j_call: TRBJ1-2; v_call: TRBV27; clone_size: -; d_call: -; cdr3_aa: CASSPRGQLLPYGYTF; cdr3_nt: TGTGCCAGCAGTCCGAGAGGACAGTTACTCCCCTATGGCTACACCTTC
j_call: TRBJ1-5; v_call: TRBV9; clone_size: -; d_call: -; cdr3_aa: CASSSGPGEPQHF; cdr3_nt: TGTGCCAGCAGCTCTGGGCCAGGGGAGCCCCAGCATTTT
j_call: TRBJ1-4; v_call: TRBV7-2; clone_size: -; d_call: -; cdr3_aa: CASSFNRDEKLFF; cdr3_nt: TGTGCCAGCAGCTTTAACCGAGATGAAAAACTGTTTTTT
j_call: TRBJ1-5; v_call: TRBV5-1; clone_size: -; d_call: TRBD1; cdr3_aa: CASSLTGGGNQPQHF; cdr3_nt: TGCGCCAGCAGCTTAACAGGGGGCGGCAATCAGCCCCAGCATTTT
j_call: TRBJ2-5; v_call: TRBV4-2; clone_size: -; d_call: TRBD2; cdr3_aa: CASSPRSGGAVETQYF; cdr3_nt: TGTGCCAGCAGCCCCCGTAGCGGGGGGGCGGTGGAGACCCAGTACTTC
j_call: TRBJ2-7; v_call: TRBV5-6; clone_size: -; d_call: -; cdr3_aa: CASSLWGAYEQYF; cdr3_nt: TGTGCCAGCAGTTTGTGGGGGGCCTACGAGCAGTACTTC
j_call: TRBJ2-7; v_call: TRBV27; clone_size: -; d_call: -; cdr3_aa: CASSRNRGLFSYEQYF; cdr3_nt: TGTGCCAGCAGCCGGAACAGGGGACTTTTCTCCTACGAGCAGTACTTC
j_call: TRBJ1-1; v_call: TRBV27; clone_size: -; d_call: -; cdr3_aa: CASSLSTGSTEAFF; cdr3_nt: TGTGCCAGCAGTTTATCTACGGGATCCACTGAAGCTTTCTTT
j_call: TRBJ1-6; v_call: TRBV27; clone_size: -; d_call: TRBD1; cdr3_aa: CASSFGQGGNSPLHF; cdr3_nt: TGTGCCAGCAGTTTCGGACAGGGTGGAAATTCACCCCTCCACTTT
j_call: TRBJ2-7; v_call: TRBV2; clone_size: -; d_call: -; cdr3_aa: CASRDLLTGQTYEQYF; cdr3_nt: TGTGCCAGCAGAGACTTGCTGACCGGACAGACCTACGAGCAGTACTTC
j_call: TRBJ1-1; v_call: TRBV29-1; clone_size: once; d_call: TRBD1; cdr3_aa: CSAQQGMNTEAFF; cdr3_nt: TGCAGCGCCCAACAGGGGATGAACACTGAAGCTTTCTTT